This T cell receptor beta chain was captured by sequencing in a study of blood T cell repertoires in COVID-19. Study-level background: Material from acute and convalescent COVID-19 was sourced from the United States, Italy and Spain. From T cells, B-cell-depleted T cells, or PBMCs came the material, which was cDNA or gDNA.

Original processing methods: Reference gene primer amplification in the assay estimated nucleated cell counts. Libraries were prepared by immunoSEQ multiplex PCR; TCRdb keeps only in-frame clonotypes and omits some of them. For V, J and clone size, that table is used; D and trimming come from the DNA. The sample includes 100,000 to 150,000 clones, roughly four fifths of them seen just once. V lost 6 bases and J lost 7; bases outside the gene matches: 0. CDR1 is ENHRY and CDR2 is SYGVKD in the germline V gene. The CDR3 extends over 14 amino acids. This TCR derives from a woman between 45 and 60 years old with acute or convalescent COVID-19. The chain links TRBV10-3 to TRBJ2-1; 16 bases match TRBD2. The sample taken for sequencing was peripheral blood. CDR3 in DNA: TGTGCCATCAGGGGACTAGCGGGAGGGAATGAGCAGTTCTTC. Amino acids: CAIRGLAGGNEQFF.